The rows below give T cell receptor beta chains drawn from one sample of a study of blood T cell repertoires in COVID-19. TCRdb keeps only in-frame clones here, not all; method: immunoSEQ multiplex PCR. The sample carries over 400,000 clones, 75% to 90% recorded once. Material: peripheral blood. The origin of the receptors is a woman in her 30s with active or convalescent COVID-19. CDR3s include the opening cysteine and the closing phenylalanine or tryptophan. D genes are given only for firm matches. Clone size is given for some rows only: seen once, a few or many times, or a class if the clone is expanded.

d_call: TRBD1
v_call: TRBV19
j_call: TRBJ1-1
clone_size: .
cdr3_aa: CASSLGQGRTEAFF
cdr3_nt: TGTGCCAGTAGTCTGGGACAGGGTCGGACTGAAGCTTTCTTT

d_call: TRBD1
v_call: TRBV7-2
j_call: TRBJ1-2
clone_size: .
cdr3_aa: CASSLEAQGKTADVGYTF
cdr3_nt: TGTGCCAGCAGCTTAGAAGCACAGGGGAAAACGGCGGACGTTGGCTACACCTTC

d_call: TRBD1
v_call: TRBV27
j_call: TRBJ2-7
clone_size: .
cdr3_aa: CASSQTPGQGLSYEQYF
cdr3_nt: TGTGCCAGCAGTCAGACGCCGGGACAGGGTTTGTCCTACGAGCAGTACTTC

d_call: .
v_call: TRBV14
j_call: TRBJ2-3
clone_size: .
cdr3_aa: CASSQKGGASPPTDTQYF
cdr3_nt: TGTGCCAGCAGCCAAAAAGGGGGGGCTAGTCCCCCCACAGATACGCAGTATTTT

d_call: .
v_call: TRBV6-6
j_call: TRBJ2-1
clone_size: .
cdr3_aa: CASSLSGTSSSYNEQFF
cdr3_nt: TGTGCCAGCAGTCTCTCCGGGACTTCAAGCTCCTACAATGAGCAGTTCTTC

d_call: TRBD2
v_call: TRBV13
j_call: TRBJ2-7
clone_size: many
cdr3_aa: CASSSSGTSQDYEQYF
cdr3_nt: TGTGCCAGCAGCTCATCCGGGACTAGCCAAGACTACGAGCAGTACTTC

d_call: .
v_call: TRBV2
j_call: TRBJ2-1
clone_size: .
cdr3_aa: CASSGVQGLEQFF
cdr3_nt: TGTGCCAGCAGTGGTGTCCAGGGCCTTGAGCAGTTCTTC

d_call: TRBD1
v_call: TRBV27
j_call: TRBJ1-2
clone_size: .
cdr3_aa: CASSYSRGDYGYTF
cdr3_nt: TGTGCCAGCAGTTATTCCAGGGGGGACTATGGCTACACCTTC

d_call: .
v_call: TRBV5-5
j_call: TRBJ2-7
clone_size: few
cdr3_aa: CASSQSSETYEQYF
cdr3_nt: TGTGCCAGCAGCCAATCCTCGGAGACCTACGAGCAGTACTTC

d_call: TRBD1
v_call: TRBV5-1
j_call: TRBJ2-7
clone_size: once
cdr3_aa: CASSLLFGPGQGFYEQYF
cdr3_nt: TGCGCCAGCAGTCTATTATTTGGCCCGGGACAGGGATTCTACGAGCAGTACTTC

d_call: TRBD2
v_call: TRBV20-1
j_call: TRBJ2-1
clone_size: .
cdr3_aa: CSASWASGGMDEQFF
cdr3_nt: TGCAGTGCGAGTTGGGCTAGCGGGGGTATGGATGAGCAGTTCTTC

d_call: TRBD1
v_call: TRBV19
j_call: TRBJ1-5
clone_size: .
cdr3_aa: CASSSGTGSGAMGNQPQHF
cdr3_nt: TGTGCCAGTAGTAGCGGGACAGGGAGCGGGGCAATGGGCAATCAGCCCCAGCATTTT

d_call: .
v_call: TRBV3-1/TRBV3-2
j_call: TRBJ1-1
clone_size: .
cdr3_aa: CASSRLSMSGDTEAFF
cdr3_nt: TGTGCCAGCAGCCGTCTATCGATGTCAGGGGACACTGAAGCTTTCTTT

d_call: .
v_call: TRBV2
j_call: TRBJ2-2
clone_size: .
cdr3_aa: CASSVNSPTGELFF
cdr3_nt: TGTGCCAGCAGTGTCAACAGCCCCACCGGGGAGCTGTTTTTT

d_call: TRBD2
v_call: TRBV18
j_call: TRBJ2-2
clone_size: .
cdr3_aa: CASSPVSAGGNTGELFF
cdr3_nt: TGTGCCAGCTCACCCGTCTCAGCGGGGGGGAACACCGGGGAGCTGTTTTTT

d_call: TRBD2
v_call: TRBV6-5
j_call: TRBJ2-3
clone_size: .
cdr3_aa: CARAGGPTDTQYF
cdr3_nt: TGTGCCAGGGCGGGAGGCCCCACAGATACGCAGTATTTT

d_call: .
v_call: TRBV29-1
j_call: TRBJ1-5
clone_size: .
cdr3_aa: CSVEGRCQNINQPQHF
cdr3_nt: TGCAGCGTTGAAGGGAGGTGCCAGAACATCAATCAGCCCCAGCATTTT

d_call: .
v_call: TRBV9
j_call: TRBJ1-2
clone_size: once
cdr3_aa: CASSVESGGIIGYTF
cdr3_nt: TGTGCCAGCAGCGTAGAGTCTGGGGGGATTATTGGCTACACCTTC

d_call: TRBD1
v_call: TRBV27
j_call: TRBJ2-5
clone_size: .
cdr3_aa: CASRRGQGTQETQYF
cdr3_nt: TGTGCCAGCAGACGGGGACAGGGGACCCAAGAGACCCAGTACTTC

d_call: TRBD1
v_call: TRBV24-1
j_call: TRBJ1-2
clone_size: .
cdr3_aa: CASRRQGTNYGYTF
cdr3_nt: TGTGCCTCGAGAAGACAGGGGACTAACTATGGCTACACCTTC

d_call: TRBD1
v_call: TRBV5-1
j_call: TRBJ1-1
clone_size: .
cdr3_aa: CASSPYMGQGRGNTEAFF
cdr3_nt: TGCGCCAGCAGCCCCTACATGGGACAGGGTCGCGGGAACACTGAAGCTTTCTTT

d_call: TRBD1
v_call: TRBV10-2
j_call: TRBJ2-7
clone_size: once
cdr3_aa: CASSSLDRGADEQYF
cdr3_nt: TGCGCCAGCAGTTCTCTGGACAGGGGTGCGGATGAGCAGTACTTC

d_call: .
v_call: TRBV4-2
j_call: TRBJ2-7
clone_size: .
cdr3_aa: CASSVAFSYEQYF
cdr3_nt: TGTGCCAGCAGCGTAGCGTTCTCCTACGAGCAGTACTTC

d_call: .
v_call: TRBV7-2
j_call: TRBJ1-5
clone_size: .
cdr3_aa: CASSSDKGQPQHF
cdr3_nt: TGTGCCAGCAGCTCGGACAAGGGTCAGCCCCAGCATTTT

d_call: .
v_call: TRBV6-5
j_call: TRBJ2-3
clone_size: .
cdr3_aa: CASSRGGSTDTQYF
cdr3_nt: TGTGCCAGCAGTCGCGGAGGAAGCACAGATACGCAGTATTTT

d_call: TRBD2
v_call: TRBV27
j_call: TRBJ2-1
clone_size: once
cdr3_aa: CASSRLAGRGEEQFF
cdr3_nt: TGTGCCAGCAGTCGCCTAGCGGGGCGGGGCGAGGAGCAGTTCTTC